The T cell receptor beta chain described here comes from a study of shared clonotypes between healthy human individuals. General study results and limits: A generally larger estimated richness was seen in naive subsets than in memory subsets.

Here immunoSEQ multiplex PCR was the method, and the copy in TCRdb shows in-frame clones only, minus some. The data hold about 960,000 clones, with approximately 76% observed a single time. Nashville, Tennessee was home to all donors, each a Caucasian adult. In its sample, this clone was seen a few times. Its matching antigen is unknown. Germline V gives CDR1 LNHNV, CDR2 YYDKDF (reference sequence). This CDR3 is built from 16 residues. Trimming left V 1 base short and J 2 bases short, with 9 bases between. The sequence was obtained from a man between 18 and 35 years old in good health. The chain combines TRBV15 with TRBJ1-6; D may be TRBD1 (5 bases). Material for sequencing was memory CD4+ T cells sorted from blood. As for subset: CD45RA-negative fraction. CDR3 sequence reads: CATSRGGGTYNSPLHF. The CDR3 region has the DNA TGTGCCACCAGCAGAGGTGGGGGGACCTATAATTCACCCCTCCACTTT.